Detailed here is one T cell receptor beta chain. This sample stems from a study of shared clonotypes between healthy human individuals. 150 to 250 ng DNA, about 33,000 T cell genomes, went into each sorted-subset replicate PCR. The table came from immunoSEQ multiplex PCR; TCRdb's copy has only in-frame clones and leaves some out. The sample consists of millions of clones, around 95% of them appearing once. Germline CDR1 is SGDLS and CDR2 is YYNGEE. The CDR3 contains 16 residues. V lost 0 bases to trimming and J lost 3 bases, with 15 bases between them. The TCR originated in a young man in good health. Sequencing was done on a sample of naive CD4+ T cells sorted from blood. Subset of the sample: CD45RA+ positively selected. V is TRBV9 and J is TRBJ1-2; D is possibly TRBD1 (5 bases). The CDR3 reads CASSVGSGIGDYGYTF. The CDR3 nucleotides read TGTGCCAGCAGCGTAGGTTCGGGGATAGGGGACTATGGCTACACCTTC.